Listed below are T cell receptor beta chains from one sample, sequenced in a study of shared clonotypes between healthy human individuals. Sequencing was performed with immunoSEQ multiplex PCR; in TCRdb, only in-frame clones are kept and a portion is missing. The table has 2 million to 2.5 million clones, roughly 93% seen once. Material for sequencing was naive CD4+ T cells from PBMCs. These receptors were obtained from a man younger than 35 in good health. Some clones in this sample may be carry-over from other donors' samples. Each CDR3 is given with its conserved first and last residue. The order of the fields is clone size, J gene, V gene, D gene, CDR3 DNA, CDR3 protein. A D gene is named only where the DNA matches it firmly. Rows give clone size only sometimes, using once, few, many, or a class for an expanded clone.

size: -
J: TRBJ2-5
V: TRBV29-1
D: TRBD2
DNA: TGCAGCGCCACCACTAGCGGTTACCAAGAGACCCAGTACTTC
CDR3: CSATTSGYQETQYF

size: -
J: TRBJ1-1
V: TRBV2
D: -
DNA: TGTGCCAGCATTTTAGACAGTGTATACACTGAAGCTTTCTTT
CDR3: CASILDSVYTEAFF

size: -
J: TRBJ1-2
V: TRBV28
D: -
DNA: TGTGCCAGCAGTAGCCCTGGGGGCTACACCTTC
CDR3: CASSSPGGYTF

size: -
J: TRBJ2-1
V: TRBV19
D: TRBD2
DNA: TGTGCCAGTAGTATGAACCGACTAGCGGGAAGACCAAATGAGCAGTTCTTC
CDR3: CASSMNRLAGRPNEQFF

size: -
J: TRBJ2-3
V: TRBV11-2
D: -
DNA: TGTGCCAGCAGCTTAGGAAAGAGGGGCCCGAGCACAGATACGCAGTATTTT
CDR3: CASSLGKRGPSTDTQYF

size: -
J: TRBJ1-1
V: TRBV7-9
D: -
DNA: TGTGCCAGCAGCCTCCTCTCCGGGGGGGGCAACACTGAAGCTTTCTTT
CDR3: CASSLLSGGGNTEAFF

size: -
J: TRBJ2-3
V: TRBV18
D: -
DNA: TGTGCCAGCTCACCACCATCGGTAGATACGCAGTATTTT
CDR3: CASSPPSVDTQYF

size: -
J: TRBJ2-7
V: TRBV6-5
D: TRBD1
DNA: TGTGCCAGCAGTTCTCGACCGGGACAGGGGTCCTACGAGCAGTACTTC
CDR3: CASSSRPGQGSYEQYF

size: -
J: TRBJ2-7
V: TRBV28
D: TRBD1
DNA: TGTGCCAGCAGTTTATCTTTCAGGGGGAACAGCCCCTCCGAGCAGTACTTC
CDR3: CASSLSFRGNSPSEQYF

size: -
J: TRBJ2-1
V: TRBV20-1
D: -
DNA: TGCAGTGCTAGATTCAGCAATGAGCAGTTCTTC
CDR3: CSARFSNEQFF

size: -
J: TRBJ1-1
V: TRBV5-6
D: -
DNA: TGTGCCAGCAGCCTAAGGCCAGACACTGAAGCTTTCTTT
CDR3: CASSLRPDTEAFF

size: -
J: TRBJ1-2
V: TRBV28
D: TRBD1
DNA: TGTGCCACCCCCAGGGGGGGATCTAACTATGGCTACACCTTC
CDR3: CATPRGGSNYGYTF

size: once
J: TRBJ2-1
V: TRBV21-1
D: -
DNA: TGTGCCAGCAGCAAAGAAGAGGAGGGCCCTCGGAATGAGCAGTTCTTC
CDR3: CASSKEEEGPRNEQFF

size: -
J: TRBJ2-5
V: TRBV18
D: -
DNA: TGTGCCAGCTCGCTTTCGGGGTCCCAAGAGACCCAGTACTTC
CDR3: CASSLSGSQETQYF

size: once
J: TRBJ1-5
V: TRBV2
D: TRBD1
DNA: TGTGCCAGCAGTCCCCCACCGACAGGGTATCAGCCCCAGCATTTT
CDR3: CASSPPPTGYQPQHF

size: once
J: TRBJ2-5
V: TRBV5-1
D: TRBD2
DNA: TGCGCCAGCAGCCCCATTAGCGGGAGCGGCGAGACCCAGTACTTC
CDR3: CASSPISGSGETQYF

size: -
J: TRBJ2-2
V: TRBV5-1
D: -
DNA: TGCGCCAGCAGCTTCAGAGGCCCGGACACCGGGGAGCTGTTTTTT
CDR3: CASSFRGPDTGELFF

size: -
J: TRBJ1-1
V: TRBV5-4
D: -
DNA: TGTGCCAGCAGCCCCGTCCCCAGGGAAGGGTCTGAAGCTTTCTTT
CDR3: CASSPVPREGSEAFF

size: -
J: TRBJ2-3
V: TRBV9
D: -
DNA: TGTGCCAGCAGCGTAGCACCTAGCGCCGGAGCGGATACGCAGTATTTT
CDR3: CASSVAPSAGADTQYF

size: -
J: TRBJ2-2
V: TRBV7-2
D: -
DNA: TGTGCCAGCAGCTTACTCGGGCAGGCGAACACCGGGGAGCTGTTTTTT
CDR3: CASSLLGQANTGELFF

size: -
J: TRBJ2-7
V: TRBV28
D: TRBD2
DNA: TGTGCCAGCAGTTTATGGGGGACTAGCGGGAGCTACGAGCAGTACTTC
CDR3: CASSLWGTSGSYEQYF

size: -
J: TRBJ2-4
V: TRBV4-2
D: -
DNA: TGTGCCAGCAGCCAAGATCCTCTGGGTAAAAACATTCAGTACTTC
CDR3: CASSQDPLGKNIQYF

size: -
J: TRBJ2-1
V: TRBV15
D: -
DNA: TGTGCCACCAGCAGACTGAGGAATGAGCAGTTCTTC
CDR3: CATSRLRNEQFF

size: once
J: TRBJ1-3
V: TRBV19
D: -
DNA: TGTGCCAGTAGGGCCGGGAGCACTGGAAACACCATATATTTT
CDR3: CASRAGSTGNTIYF

size: -
J: TRBJ2-7
V: TRBV18
D: TRBD2
DNA: TGTGCCAGCTCATCCAAACCATTTCTAGCGGGAGGCCCCGACTCCTACGAGCAGTACTTC
CDR3: CASSSKPFLAGGPDSYEQYF

size: -
J: TRBJ2-1
V: TRBV10-3
D: TRBD2
DNA: TGTGCCACCGGGACTAGCGGGAGGGCCTCGGGCGCTGAGCAGTTCTTC
CDR3: CATGTSGRASGAEQFF

size: -
J: TRBJ1-1
V: TRBV20-1
D: -
DNA: TGCAGTGCTTGGGGAACGGGTGTGGACTTT
CDR3: CSAWGTGVDF